Only one count was recorded for the clone carrying this T cell receptor beta chain. Its antigen is as yet unknown. Patients were ruled out by autoimmune disease history or systemic immunosuppression. Sequencing was performed with immunoSEQ multiplex PCR; in TCRdb, only in-frame clones are kept and a portion is missing. The data contain about 70,000 clones, roughly 89% of them singletons. The source of the sample is a study of OX40 agonist ivuxolimab in advanced cancers. Study conclusions and caveats: At doses 0.1 to 3.0 mg/kg, CD4+ and CD8+ clones expanded.

Germline V lookup: CDR1 MNHEY, CDR2 SVGAGI. The V end lost 2 bases, the J end lost 4 bases, and 13 bases lay between the germline ends. The CDR3 consists of 15 residues. This clonotype was obtained from an adult with an advanced solid tumor such as melanoma, head and neck, liver or kidney cancer. This chain uses TRBV6-5 with TRBJ2-3; a possible D gene is TRBD1 (5 bases). This material consisted of CD4+ or CD8+ T cells sorted from blood, taken in a trial of the OX40 agonist ivuxolimab. CDR3: CASSYRGGDADTQYF. CDR3 coding DNA: TGTGCCAGCAGTTACAGGGGCGGTGACGCAGATACGCAGTATTTT.